These 10 T cell receptor beta chains were all obtained from the same sample, sequenced in a study of blood T cell repertoires in COVID-19 (TCRdb year 2020). The method behind the library was the immunoSEQ multiplex PCR assay. This is the immuneACCESS table as TCRdb keeps it, with only in-frame sequences that have V and J called. A part of the clones is gone; compared with another copy, unresolved V genes explain less than half, and the rest is unexplained. This sample gives about 160,000 clones in total; 80% to 85% of them show up just once. The ten largest clones take up 2.9% of the sample. Sequencing was performed on peripheral blood. The receptor set was obtained from an older woman with acute or convalescent COVID-19.

The chain recombines TRBV3-1 (or the pseudogene TRBV3-2) with TRBJ1-1; no definite D call. The germline V and J ends were trimmed by 2 bases and 5 bases, with 12 bases remaining between them. Germline values: CDR1 LGHDT, CDR2 YNNKEL (reference sequence). The CDR3 covers 14 residues. DNA of the CDR3: TGTGCCAGCAGCCAAAGGTTTACAGCTACTGAAGCTTTCTTT. This gives the protein CASSQRFTATEAFF.

This clone is a singleton in its sample. The rearrangement links TRBV29-1 to TRBJ2-2; maybe TRBD2 (5 bases). CDR1 and CDR2 (germline): SQVTM, ANQGSEA. The CDR3 covers 14 residues. Trimming cost V 6 bases and J 4 bases, with 15 bases left between them. This CDR3 is CSVGGPLVTGELFF. The CDR3 DNA sequence: TGCAGCGTAGGAGGACCGTTGGTCACCGGGGAGCTGTTTTTT.

The chain combines TRBV5-4 with TRBJ1-2, with 8 positions matching TRBD1. The CDR3 spans 14 residues. Germline V gene data show CDR1 as SGHNT and CDR2 as YYREEE (reference sequence). The ends lost 7 bases at V and 2 bases at J; junction bases unmatched: 7. The CDR3 spells CASCLDRGNYGYTF. Written as DNA, the CDR3 is TGTGCCAGCTGCCTCGACAGGGGCAACTATGGCTACACCTTC.

In this sample, this clone turned up once. This chain uses TRBV3-1 (or the pseudogene TRBV3-2) with TRBJ2-5; 7 bases line up with TRBD2. V gave up 2 bases and J gave up 3 bases; unmatched junction bases: 3. The CDR3 has 14 residues. Germline CDR1 and CDR2: LGHDT and YNNKEL (reference sequence). CDR3 in amino acids: CASSQRLAEETQYF. The CDR3 DNA sequence: TGTGCCAGCAGCCAAAGGCTAGCGGAAGAGACCCAGTACTTC.

The V call is TRBV11-2, the J call TRBJ1-2; D is possibly TRBD1 (6 bases). This CDR3 region has 14 residues. Per germline, CDR1 SGHAT and CDR2 FQNNGV. V lost 1 base to trimming and J lost 4 bases, with 10 bases between them. The CDR3 DNA reads as TGTGCCAGCAGCTTAGGGCAGGGGTTCTATGGCTACACCTTC. It encodes CASSLGQGFYGYTF.

The chain uses TRBV7-2 and TRBJ2-1, with 13 bases matching TRBD2. With V trimmed by 5 bases and J by 7 bases, 5 bases remained unmatched. The CDR3 covers 15 residues. Germline assignment: CDR1 SGHTA and CDR2 FQGNSA. The CDR3 DNA sequence: TGTGCCAGCAGCCCCCGGACTAGCGGGGGAAATGAGCAGTTCTTC. It codes for CASSPRTSGGNEQFF.

This clone was observed a few times. The genes are TRBV4-3 and TRBJ1-2; TRBD1 might be the D (6 bases). Between the trimmed V and J ends, which lost 0 bases and 6 bases, there was a span of 14 bases. CDR3 size: 15 residues. Germline V gene sequence: CDR1 LGHNA, CDR2 YSLEER. The chain's CDR3 is CASSQEGASGDGYTF. The CDR3 DNA reads as TGCGCCAGCAGCCAAGAAGGAGCGTCAGGGGATGGCTACACCTTC.

V usage is TRBV12-3 or TRBV12-4 and J usage is TRBJ2-2; D perhaps matches TRBD1 (6 bases). Deletions cut 6 bases from V and 5 bases from J, with 7 bases between. The CDR3 spans 12 residues. The DNA of the CDR3 is TGTGCCAGCAGCACAGGGACCGGGGAGCTGTTTTTT. It codes for CASSTGTGELFF.

The chain links TRBV5-4 to TRBJ2-3; no definite D call. The CDR3 is made up of 11 amino acids. Germline-derived CDR1 and CDR2 are SGHNT and YYREEE (reference sequence). V dropped 1 base and J dropped 6 bases, with 3 bases sitting between them. The chain's CDR3 is CASSLYDTQYF. The DNA of the CDR3 is TGTGCCAGCAGCTTGTATGATACGCAGTATTTT.

This sequence joins TRBV30 and TRBJ2-7; TRBD1 might be the D (6 bases). Trimming removed 0 bases at V and 7 bases at J, with 16 bases between. Germline V lookup: CDR1 GTSNPN, CDR2 SVGIG (reference sequence). The CDR3 is made up of 14 amino acids. As DNA, the CDR3 is TGTGCCTGGAGTGTATCAGGGGCCGGAGGAGAGCAGTACTTC. This sequence encodes CAWSVSGAGGEQYF. Together with reference TRBV30 and TRBJ2-7, the CDR3 gives the full variable domain: SQTIHQWPATLVQPVGSPLSLECTVEGTSNPNLYWYRQAAGRGLQLLFYSVGIGQISSEVPQNLSASRPQDRQFILSSKKLLLSDSGFYLCAWSVSGAGGEQYFGPGTRLTVT.